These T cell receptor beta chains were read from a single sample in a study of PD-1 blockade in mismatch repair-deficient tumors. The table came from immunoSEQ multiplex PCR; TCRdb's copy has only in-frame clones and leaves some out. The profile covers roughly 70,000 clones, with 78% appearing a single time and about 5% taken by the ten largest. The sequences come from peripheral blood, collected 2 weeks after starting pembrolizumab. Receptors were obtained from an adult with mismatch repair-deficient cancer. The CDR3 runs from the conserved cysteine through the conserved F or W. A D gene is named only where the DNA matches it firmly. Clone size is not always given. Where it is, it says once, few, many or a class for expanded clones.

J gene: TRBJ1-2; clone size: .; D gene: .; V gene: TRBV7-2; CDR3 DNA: TGTGCCAGCAGCTTATGGGGCCAGGGAAGTGGCTACACCTTC; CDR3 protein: CASSLWGQGSGYTF
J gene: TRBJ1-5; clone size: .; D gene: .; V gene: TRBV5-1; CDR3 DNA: TGCGCCAGCAGCTTGGATTTAGGGGGTCAGCCCCAGCATTTT; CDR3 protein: CASSLDLGGQPQHF
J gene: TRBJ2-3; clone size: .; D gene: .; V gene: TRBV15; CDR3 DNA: TGTGCCACCAGCAGAGTAGATACGCAGTATTTT; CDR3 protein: CATSRVDTQYF
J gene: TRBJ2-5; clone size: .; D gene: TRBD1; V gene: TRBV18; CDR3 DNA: TGTGCCAGCTCACCATCGGTACAGGGGAAAGAGACCCAGTACTTC; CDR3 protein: CASSPSVQGKETQYF
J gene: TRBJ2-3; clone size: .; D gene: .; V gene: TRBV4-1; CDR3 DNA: TGCGCCAGCAGCCAAGGGTTAACTCGCATGGGGGGAGATACGCAGTATTTT; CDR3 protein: CASSQGLTRMGGDTQYF
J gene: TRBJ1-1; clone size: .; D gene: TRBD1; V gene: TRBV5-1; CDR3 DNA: TGCGCCAGCAGTCTTAGACAGGGGAACACTGAAGCTTTCTTT; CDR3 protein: CASSLRQGNTEAFF
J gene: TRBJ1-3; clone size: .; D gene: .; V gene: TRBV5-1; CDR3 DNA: TGCGCCAGCAGCTTGGCCAGCGGCGGTTCCTCTGGAAACACCATATATTTT; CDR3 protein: CASSLASGGSSGNTIYF
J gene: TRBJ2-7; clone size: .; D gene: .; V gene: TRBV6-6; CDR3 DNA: TGTGCCAGCAGCCCTACGACAGGCGAGCAGTACTTC; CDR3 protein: CASSPTTGEQYF
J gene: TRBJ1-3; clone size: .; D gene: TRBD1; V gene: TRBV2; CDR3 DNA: TGTGCCAGCAGTGGAGGACAGGCGACTGGAAACACCATATATTTT; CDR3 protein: CASSGGQATGNTIYF
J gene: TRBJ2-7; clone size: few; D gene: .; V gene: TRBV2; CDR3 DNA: TGTGCCAGCAGTGAACTCTACGAGCAGTACTTC; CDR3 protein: CASSELYEQYF
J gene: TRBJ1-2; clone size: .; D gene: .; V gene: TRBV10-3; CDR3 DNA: TGTGCCACCTCGGGGGTCGAAGCTAACTATGGCTACACCTTC; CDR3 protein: CATSGVEANYGYTF
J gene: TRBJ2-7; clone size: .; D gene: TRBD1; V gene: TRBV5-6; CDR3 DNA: TGTGCCAGCAGCATCGGGACAGGGTTTTACGAGCAGTACTTC; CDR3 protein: CASSIGTGFYEQYF
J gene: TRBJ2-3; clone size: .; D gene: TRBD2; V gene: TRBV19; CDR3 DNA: TGTGCCAGTAGTATCCGACTAGCGGGAGGTCCAGATACGCAGTATTTT; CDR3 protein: CASSIRLAGGPDTQYF
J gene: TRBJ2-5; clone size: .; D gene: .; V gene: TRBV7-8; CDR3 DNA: TGTGCCAGCAGCGGCCTCCGGGAGACCCAGTACTTC; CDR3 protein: CASSGLRETQYF
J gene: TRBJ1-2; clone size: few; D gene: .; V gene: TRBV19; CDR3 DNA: TGTGCCAGTAGTATAGGAGCTAACTATGGCTACACCTTC; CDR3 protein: CASSIGANYGYTF
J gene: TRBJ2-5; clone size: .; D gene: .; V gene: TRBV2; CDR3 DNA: TGTGCCAGCAGTGAAACAGATCCTTGGACCCAGTACTTC; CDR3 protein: CASSETDPWTQYF
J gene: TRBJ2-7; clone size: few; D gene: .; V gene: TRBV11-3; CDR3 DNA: TGTGCCAGCAGCTATGGGCCGGGCGGCGAGCAGTACTTC; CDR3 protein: CASSYGPGGEQYF
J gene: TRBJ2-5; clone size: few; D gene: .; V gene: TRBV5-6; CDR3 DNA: TGTGCCAGCAGCTTGGGGCCAGACCACCAAGAGACCCAGTACTTC; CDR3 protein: CASSLGPDHQETQYF
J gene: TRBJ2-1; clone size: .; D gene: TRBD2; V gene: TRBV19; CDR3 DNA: TGTGCCAGTAGTCTTCGGGAGGGCGGGAATGAGCAGTTCTTC; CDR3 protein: CASSLREGGNEQFF
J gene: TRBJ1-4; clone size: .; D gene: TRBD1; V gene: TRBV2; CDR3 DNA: TGTGCCAGCGGCCGGACAGGCCCACGAGGGGAAAAACTGTTTTTT; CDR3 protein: CASGRTGPRGEKLFF
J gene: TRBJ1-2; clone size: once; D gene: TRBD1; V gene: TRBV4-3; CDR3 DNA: TGCGCCAGCAGCCAGGGGGGACAGTCTTCTAACTATGGCTACACCTTC; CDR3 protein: CASSQGGQSSNYGYTF
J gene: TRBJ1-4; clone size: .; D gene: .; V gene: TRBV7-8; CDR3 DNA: TGTGCCAGCAGCTTTTTGGCTAATGAAAAACTGTTTTTT; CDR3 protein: CASSFLANEKLFF
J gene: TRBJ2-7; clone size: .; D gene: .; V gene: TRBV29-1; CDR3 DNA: TGCAGCGTTGAAGTGGTAACTCGGGTATTCCGCGAGCAGTACTTC; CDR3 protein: CSVEVVTRVFREQYF
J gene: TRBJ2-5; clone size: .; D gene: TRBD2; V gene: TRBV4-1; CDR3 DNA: TGCGCCAGCAGCCAAGAAGAAGGCGGACTAGCGAAAACGGAGACCCAGTACTTC; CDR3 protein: CASSQEEGGLAKTETQYF
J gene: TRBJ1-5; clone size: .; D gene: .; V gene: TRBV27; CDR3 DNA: TGTGCCAGCAGTTTGGGGCAGGGGAATCAGCCCCAGCATTTT; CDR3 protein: CASSLGQGNQPQHF
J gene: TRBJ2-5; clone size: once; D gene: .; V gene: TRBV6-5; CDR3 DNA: TGTGCCAGCACGGGGCGCAGGGAACAAGAGACCCAGTACTTC; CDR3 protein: CASTGRREQETQYF
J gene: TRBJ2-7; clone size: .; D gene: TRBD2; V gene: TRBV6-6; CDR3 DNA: TGTGCCAGCAGTGGGGGACTAGTCGGCTACGAGCAGTACTTC; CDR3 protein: CASSGGLVGYEQYF
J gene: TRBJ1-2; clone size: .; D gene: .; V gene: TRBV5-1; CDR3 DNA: TGCGCCAGCAGCCGACTGGCACCTGTGGGGGATCATGGCGGCTACACCTTC; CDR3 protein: CASSRLAPVGDHGGYTF
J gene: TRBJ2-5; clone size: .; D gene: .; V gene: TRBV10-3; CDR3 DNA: TGTGCCATCAGTGCAGCACAGGGTCTGGAGACCCAGTACTTC; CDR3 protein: CAISAAQGLETQYF
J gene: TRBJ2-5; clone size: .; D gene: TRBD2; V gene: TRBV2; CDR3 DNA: TGTGCCAGCAGTCCTTCACTAGCGGGAGGGCCGCGGGAGACCCAGTACTTC; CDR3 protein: CASSPSLAGGPRETQYF
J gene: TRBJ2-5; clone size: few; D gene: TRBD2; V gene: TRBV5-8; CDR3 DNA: TGTGCCAGCAGCCCGGGACTAGCGGGAGGGGAGTACCAAGAGACCCAGTACTTC; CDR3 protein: CASSPGLAGGEYQETQYF
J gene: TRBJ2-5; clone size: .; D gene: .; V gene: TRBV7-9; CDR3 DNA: TGTGCCAGCAGGGGCTCCGGGGGGCAGGAGACCCAGTACTTC; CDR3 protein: CASRGSGGQETQYF
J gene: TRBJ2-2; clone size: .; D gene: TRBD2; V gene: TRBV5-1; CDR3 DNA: TGCGCCAGCAGCCTCCTTAGCGGGAGTGGCACCGGGGAGCTGTTTTTT; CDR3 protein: CASSLLSGSGTGELFF
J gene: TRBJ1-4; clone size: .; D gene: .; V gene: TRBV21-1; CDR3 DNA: TGTGCCAGCAGCAAAGGTGGCTTTTGGGGGGCAACTAATGAAAAACTGTTTTTT; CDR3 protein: CASSKGGFWGATNEKLFF
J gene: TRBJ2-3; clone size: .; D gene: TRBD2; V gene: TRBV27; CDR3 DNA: TGTGCCAGCAGTCGAACTAGCGGGAGGGGGACAGATACGCAGTATTTT; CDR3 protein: CASSRTSGRGTDTQYF
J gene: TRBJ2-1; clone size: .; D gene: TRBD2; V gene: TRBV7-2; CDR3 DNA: TGTGCCAGCAGCTTATCGGGACTAGCCTTGAATGAGCAGTTCTTC; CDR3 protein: CASSLSGLALNEQFF
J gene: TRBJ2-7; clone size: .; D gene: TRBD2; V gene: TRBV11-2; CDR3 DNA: TGTGCCAGCAGCCAACTAGCGGGAGGGCTCGAGCAGTACTTC; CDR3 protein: CASSQLAGGLEQYF
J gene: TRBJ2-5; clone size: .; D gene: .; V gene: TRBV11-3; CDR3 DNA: TGTGCCAGCAGCTCCGGGCGCCGGGGCCCGGAGGGGGAGACCCAGTACTTC; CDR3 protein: CASSSGRRGPEGETQYF
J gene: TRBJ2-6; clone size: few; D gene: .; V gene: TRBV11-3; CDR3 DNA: TGTGCCAGCAGCCGACAGTCATGGGGGGCCAACGTCCTGACTTTC; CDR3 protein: CASSRQSWGANVLTF
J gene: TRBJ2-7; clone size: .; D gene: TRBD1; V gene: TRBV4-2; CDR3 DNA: TGTGCCAGCAGCCAAGCCCTGGGACAGGCCTCCTACGAGCAGTACTTC; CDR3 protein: CASSQALGQASYEQYF
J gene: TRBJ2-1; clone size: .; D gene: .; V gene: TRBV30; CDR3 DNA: TGTGCCTGGAGTGTACGAGATAATGAGCAGTTCTTC; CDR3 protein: CAWSVRDNEQFF
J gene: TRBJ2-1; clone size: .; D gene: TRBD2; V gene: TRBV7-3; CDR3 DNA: TGTGCCAGCAGCTTCCGCGGGAGTTCCTACAATGAGCAGTTCTTC; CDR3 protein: CASSFRGSSYNEQFF
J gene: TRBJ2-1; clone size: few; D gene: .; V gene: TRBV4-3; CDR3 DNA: TGCGCCAGCAGCCAAGACTCAGGGAACAATGAGCAGTTCTTC; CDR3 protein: CASSQDSGNNEQFF
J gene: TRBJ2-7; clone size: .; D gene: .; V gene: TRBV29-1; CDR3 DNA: TGCAGCGTCGTACAGACAGGTTCATTCATTTTC; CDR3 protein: CSVVQTGSFIF
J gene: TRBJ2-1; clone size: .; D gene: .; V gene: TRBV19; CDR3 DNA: TGTGCCAGTAGCCGGATGGCAGGGGCGTGGGATGAGCAGTTCTTC; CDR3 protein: CASSRMAGAWDEQFF
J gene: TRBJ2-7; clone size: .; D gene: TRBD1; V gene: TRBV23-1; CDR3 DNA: TGCGCCAGCAGTCACCCGGACAGGGCCTACGAGCAGTACTTC; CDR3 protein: CASSHPDRAYEQYF
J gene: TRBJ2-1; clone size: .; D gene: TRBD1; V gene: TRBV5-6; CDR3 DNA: TGTGCCAGCAGCTTGGGACAGGGATACAATGAGCAGTTCTTC; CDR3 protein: CASSLGQGYNEQFF
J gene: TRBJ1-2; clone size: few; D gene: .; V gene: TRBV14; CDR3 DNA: TGTGCCAGCAGCACGCTTGAGGGACGCTATGGCTACACCTTC; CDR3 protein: CASSTLEGRYGYTF
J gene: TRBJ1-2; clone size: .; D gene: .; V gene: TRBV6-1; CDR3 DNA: TGTGCCAGCAGGGCAGGGTATGACCAATATGGCTACACCTTC; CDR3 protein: CASRAGYDQYGYTF
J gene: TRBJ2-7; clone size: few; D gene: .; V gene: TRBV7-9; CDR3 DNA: TGTGCCAGCAGCTTGGGCCCGGGACGATCCTTCTACGAGCAGTACTTC; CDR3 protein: CASSLGPGRSFYEQYF
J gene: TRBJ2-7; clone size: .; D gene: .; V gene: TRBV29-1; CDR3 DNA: TGCAGCGTTGAGAGAGGGAACAACTACGGGCAGTACTTC; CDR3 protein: CSVERGNNYGQYF
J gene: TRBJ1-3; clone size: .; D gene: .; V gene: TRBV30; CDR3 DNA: TGTGCCTGGAGTGTTGGAAACACCATATATTTT; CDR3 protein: CAWSVGNTIYF
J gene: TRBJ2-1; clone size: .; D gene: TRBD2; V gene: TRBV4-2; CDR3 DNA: TGTGCCAGCAGCCGAGGGGCTAGCGGGTTCAATGAGCAGTTCTTC; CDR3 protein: CASSRGASGFNEQFF